This is a list of T cell receptor beta chains from one sample in a study of blood T cell repertoires in COVID-19. Libraries were prepared by immunoSEQ multiplex PCR; TCRdb keeps only in-frame clonotypes and omits some of them. This repertoire shows around 250,000 clones, roughly 84% found once; its top ten account for over 1.5%. Sequenced sample: peripheral blood. The receptors were gathered from a woman in her thirties or forties who had recovered from COVID-19. The CDR3 runs from the conserved cysteine through the conserved F or W. The D gene is left open where the match is weak. Rows give clone size only sometimes, using once, few, many, or a class for an expanded clone.

v_call	j_call	d_call	clone_size	cdr3_length	cdr3_nt	cdr3_aa
TRBV7-9	TRBJ2-7	TRBD1	NA	15	TGTGCCAGCAGCAAGGACAGGGGCAATTTGGACGAGCAGTACTTC	CASSKDRGNLDEQYF
TRBV3-1/TRBV3-2	TRBJ2-1	NA	once	13	TGTGCCAGCAGCCTGGGCGCCCCCAATGAGCAGTTCTTC	CASSLGAPNEQFF
TRBV9	TRBJ2-1	NA	NA	15	TGTGCCAGCAGCGTAGGTGTAAGGGAGAGCAATGAGCAGTTCTTC	CASSVGVRESNEQFF
TRBV5-6	TRBJ2-3	NA	NA	15	TGTGCCAGCAGCTTGGCCAGGGGCTACACAGATACGCAGTATTTT	CASSLARGYTDTQYF
TRBV19	TRBJ2-4	TRBD1	NA	15	TGTGCCAGTAGTATAGACAGGGGACAGAAAAACATTCAGTACTTC	CASSIDRGQKNIQYF
TRBV25-1	TRBJ1-6	TRBD1	few	14	TGTGCCAGCAGTGAATTCAGGGGGGCCTCACCCCTCCACTTT	CASSEFRGASPLHF
TRBV2	TRBJ1-4	TRBD1	NA	14	TGTGCCAGCAGGCGGGACAGGGGAACTGAAAAACTGTTTTTT	CASRRDRGTEKLFF
TRBV25-1	TRBJ2-3	TRBD1	NA	14	TGTGCCAGCAGTGAATCCCACGACAGGGCACCGCAGTATTTT	CASSESHDRAPQYF
TRBV7-9	TRBJ1-1	NA	NA	11	TGTGCCAGCAGCTTAGGATTGGAGGCTTTCTTT	CASSLGLEAFF
TRBV7-8	TRBJ1-2	NA	NA	12	TGTGCCAGCAGCTCACAGGGATATGGCTACACCTTC	CASSSQGYGYTF
TRBV2	TRBJ2-1	NA	NA	13	TGTGCCAGCTCGCGCCGCTCCTACAATGAGCAGTTCTTC	CASSRRSYNEQFF
TRBV5-5	TRBJ1-2	NA	NA	15	TGTGCCAGCAGCTTGACGGACAGTAACAACTATGGCTACACCTTC	CASSLTDSNNYGYTF
TRBV2	TRBJ1-6	NA	NA	14	TGTGCCAGCAGTGAAGAGGGGCTGAGTCCACCCCTCCACTTT	CASSEEGLSPPLHF
TRBV9	TRBJ1-2	TRBD1	once	13	TGTGCCAGCAGCGACAGGGGGAACTATGGCTACACCTTC	CASSDRGNYGYTF
TRBV24-1	TRBJ1-5	NA	NA	14	TGTGCCACCAGTGATGGGCCGGGCAATCAGCCCCAGCATTTT	CATSDGPGNQPQHF
TRBV6-1	TRBJ1-5	NA	NA	14	TGTGCCAGCAGTGAATGGCAGAGCAATCAGCCCCAGCATTTT	CASSEWQSNQPQHF
TRBV6-6	TRBJ1-6	NA	NA	12	TGTGCCAGCAGGCCAGGTTCTTCACCCCTCCACTTT	CASRPGSSPLHF
TRBV6-5	TRBJ1-4	TRBD1	NA	14	TGTGCCAGCAGTCGGACAGGGCAGGATGAAAAACTGTTTTTT	CASSRTGQDEKLFF
TRBV13	TRBJ1-6	NA	NA	12	TGTGCCAGCAGCCCCAAACAGGGAGCCCTCCACTTT	CASSPKQGALHF
TRBV28	TRBJ1-1	NA	NA	13	TGTGCCAGCAGTCCGCAGGGAAAGACTGAAGCTTTCTTT	CASSPQGKTEAFF
TRBV19	TRBJ2-7	TRBD1	NA	15	TGTGCCAGTAGTATCGGACAGGGGATCTCCTACGAGCAGTACTTC	CASSIGQGISYEQYF
TRBV5-6	TRBJ1-1	NA	NA	13	TGTGCCAGCAGCCTCGGACAGAGCACTGAAGCTTTCTTT	CASSLGQSTEAFF
TRBV10-3	TRBJ1-3	NA	once	15	TGTGCCATCAGTTCCCCCAGGGCCGATGGAAACACCATATATTTT	CAISSPRADGNTIYF
TRBV2	TRBJ1-2	NA	NA	13	TGTGCCAGCAGTCCCCTACTTAACTATGGCTACACCTTC	CASSPLLNYGYTF
TRBV3-1/TRBV3-2	TRBJ2-2	NA	NA	14	TGTGCCAGCAGCCAAGAGGGCTCCCCCGGGGAGCTGTTTTTT	CASSQEGSPGELFF
TRBV4-1	TRBJ1-2	TRBD1	NA	17	TGCGCCAGCAGCCAAGGGACAGGAGCGGTGCTCCACTATGGCTACACCTTC	CASSQGTGAVLHYGYTF
TRBV5-1	TRBJ1-1	NA	NA	14	TGCGCCAGCTCTCAGGGAGGCATGAACACTGAAGCTTTCTTT	CASSQGGMNTEAFF
TRBV18	TRBJ1-2	TRBD1	NA	16	TGTGCCAGCTCACCACCGTCGACAGGGGGCGGCTATGGCTACACCTTC	CASSPPSTGGGYGYTF
TRBV3-1/TRBV3-2	TRBJ1-3	NA	NA	16	TGTGCCAGCAGCCAAGAAAGGGGACATTTTGGAAACACCATATATTTT	CASSQERGHFGNTIYF
TRBV27	TRBJ1-2	NA	NA	14	TGTGCCAGCAGTTCGGACATAGACAACTATGGCTACACCTTC	CASSSDIDNYGYTF
TRBV6-5	TRBJ1-1	TRBD1	NA	15	TGTGCCAGCATCGGACAGGGGGCAGGGAACACTGAAGCTTTCTTT	CASIGQGAGNTEAFF
TRBV9	TRBJ1-1	TRBD1	NA	15	TGTGCCAGCAGCGCCCTCGGACAGGGGTGGACTGAAGCTTTCTTT	CASSALGQGWTEAFF
TRBV6-1	TRBJ1-1	NA	NA	14	TGTGCCAGCAGTGAAGCGCGGCTGAACACTGAAGCTTTCTTT	CASSEARLNTEAFF
TRBV19	TRBJ1-1	TRBD1	NA	16	TGTGCCAGTAGTATAGCAAAGGGACAGCTGAACACTGAAGCTTTCTTT	CASSIAKGQLNTEAFF
TRBV7-8	TRBJ2-1	NA	NA	13	TGTGCCAGCAGCTCTAGGGGAACAGGGGAGCAGTTCTTC	CASSSRGTGEQFF
TRBV28	TRBJ1-2	TRBD1	NA	15	TGTGCCAGCAGCGAACAGGGGGCCTGGATCTATGGCTACACCTTC	CASSEQGAWIYGYTF
TRBV10-3	TRBJ2-7	NA	NA	15	TGTGCCATCAGTGACCTCCAGGGTTCGACCTACGAGCAGTACTTC	CAISDLQGSTYEQYF
TRBV2	TRBJ2-2	NA	few	15	TGTGCCAGCATGAGACAACCGTCGAACACCGGGGAGCTGTTTTTT	CASMRQPSNTGELFF
TRBV7-3	TRBJ2-1	TRBD1	NA	16	TGTGCCAGCAGCGCCTCCGGGACAGGGGCGATCAATGAGCAGTTCTTC	CASSASGTGAINEQFF
TRBV9	TRBJ1-3	NA	NA	19	TGTGCCAGCAGCCCCGCAGAGGGACTGAGCCTAATCTCTGGAAACACCATATATTTT	CASSPAEGLSLISGNTIYF
TRBV6-5	TRBJ1-5	TRBD1	NA	15	TGTGCCAGCAATCCCCATGGACAGGGAAATCAGCCCCAGCATTTT	CASNPHGQGNQPQHF
TRBV5-1	TRBJ2-1	TRBD1	NA	16	TGCGCCAGCAGCCCTAGACAGGGTGTATCTTACAATGAGCAGTTCTTC	CASSPRQGVSYNEQFF
TRBV6-6	TRBJ2-2	NA	NA	17	TGTGCCAGCAGTCCCTTCCCCACAGGCCCGAACACCGGGGAGCTGTTTTTT	CASSPFPTGPNTGELFF
TRBV5-4	TRBJ1-2	TRBD1	NA	14	TGTGCCAGCAGCTCCGGGACAGAGATGTATGGCTACACCTTC	CASSSGTEMYGYTF
TRBV2	TRBJ1-2	NA	NA	15	TGTGCCAGCAGTGAAAGGTGGACAGAGATCTATGGCTACACCTTC	CASSERWTEIYGYTF
TRBV28	TRBJ1-5	TRBD1	NA	16	TGTGCCAGCAGCCCGCCGGGACAGGGGGTTGGGCAGCCCCAGCATTTT	CASSPPGQGVGQPQHF
TRBV19	TRBJ2-1	NA	NA	12	TGTGCCAGTCAACCAGGGAACAATGAGCAGTTCTTC	CASQPGNNEQFF
TRBV2	TRBJ2-3	TRBD1	many	14	TGTGCCAGCAGAGACAGGGTATCCACAGATACGCAGTATTTT	CASRDRVSTDTQYF
TRBV2	TRBJ2-1	NA	NA	11	TGTGCCAGCAGGGACTTCAATGAGCAGTTCTTC	CASRDFNEQFF
TRBV2	TRBJ1-4	TRBD1	NA	14	TGTGCCAGCAGGGGGAGACAGGGGAATGAAAAACTGTTTTTT	CASRGRQGNEKLFF
TRBV6-5	TRBJ2-5	TRBD1	once	13	TGTGCCAGCATTGGACAGGAGTGGGAGACCCAGTACTTC	CASIGQEWETQYF
TRBV5-6	TRBJ2-7	NA	NA	14	TGTGCCAGCAGCTTGGAACTACATACTTACGAGCAGTACTTC	CASSLELHTYEQYF
TRBV10-3	TRBJ1-1	NA	NA	13	TGTGCCATCAGACCCACAGGGAACACTGAAGCTTTCTTT	CAIRPTGNTEAFF